Listed below are T cell receptor beta chains from one sample, sequenced in a study of immune evolution from preneoplasia to lung adenocarcinoma. The data were produced by immunoSEQ multiplex PCR, yet TCRdb's version contains in-frame clones alone and is incomplete. The sample lists some 9,500 clones, 79% occurring once. The sample taken for sequencing was FFPE lung adenocarcinoma in situ tissue. Source of these receptors: an older person with lung adenocarcinoma. The CDR3 runs from the conserved cysteine through the conserved F or W. A D gene is named only where the DNA matches it firmly. The listing skips clone size in some rows; elsewhere it reads once, few, many or a size class.

D: .
size: .
V: TRBV28
J: TRBJ1-2
CDR3: CASSSDQGYGYTF
DNA: TGTGCCAGCAGTTCAGATCAGGGCTATGGCTACACCTTC

D: TRBD2
size: .
V: TRBV7-8
J: TRBJ2-3
CDR3: CASSLYRTSVPSGSTDTQYF
DNA: TGTGCCAGCAGCTTATATAGGACTAGCGTCCCATCGGGGAGCACAGATACGCAGTATTTT

D: .
size: .
V: TRBV20-1
J: TRBJ1-4
CDR3: CSAPSNEKLFF
DNA: TGCAGTGCTCCCTCTAATGAAAAACTGTTTTTT

D: .
size: .
V: TRBV7-2
J: TRBJ2-3
CDR3: CASSLQYLVTDTQYF
DNA: TGTGCCAGCAGCTTACAGTACCTAGTGACAGATACGCAGTATTTT

D: TRBD1
size: .
V: TRBV27
J: TRBJ1-5
CDR3: CASSIGTGGQPQHF
DNA: TGTGCCAGCAGTATCGGGACAGGGGGACAGCCCCAGCATTTT

D: .
size: .
V: TRBV30
J: TRBJ1-1
CDR3: CAWSETRAMNTEAFF
DNA: TGTGCCTGGAGCGAAACGAGGGCGATGAACACTGAAGCTTTCTTT

D: .
size: few
V: TRBV18
J: TRBJ2-2
CDR3: CASSDDGELFF
DNA: TGTGCCAGCTCAGACGACGGGGAGCTGTTTTTT

D: .
size: .
V: TRBV18
J: TRBJ2-7
CDR3: CASSPTGTALREQYF
DNA: TGTGCCAGCTCACCGACCGGGACTGCCCTTCGGGAGCAGTACTTC

D: .
size: few
V: TRBV25-1
J: TRBJ2-5
CDR3: CASRDRNLGTQYF
DNA: TGTGCCAGCCGCGACAGGAACCTGGGGACCCAGTACTTC

D: TRBD2
size: .
V: TRBV6-4
J: TRBJ2-1
CDR3: CAPLWELAGGLYNEQFF
DNA: TGTGCCCCCCTATGGGAACTAGCGGGGGGCCTATACAATGAGCAGTTCTTC

D: TRBD1
size: .
V: TRBV6-5
J: TRBJ1-5
CDR3: CASTDRVGHQPQHF
DNA: TGTGCCAGCACCGACAGGGTGGGTCATCAGCCCCAGCATTTT

D: .
size: .
V: TRBV29-1
J: TRBJ2-7
CDR3: CSVEDPEKGYEQYF
DNA: TGCAGCGTTGAAGATCCCGAAAAGGGGTACGAGCAGTACTTC

D: .
size: .
V: TRBV7-8
J: TRBJ2-7
CDR3: CASSSQLTTQYF
DNA: TGTGCCAGCAGCTCGCAACTTACGACGCAGTACTTC

D: .
size: .
V: TRBV2
J: TRBJ2-2
CDR3: CASSEMPVTGELFF
DNA: TGTGCCAGCAGTGAAATGCCAGTCACCGGGGAGCTGTTTTTT

D: .
size: .
V: TRBV6-5
J: TRBJ1-1
CDR3: CASRTNTEAFF
DNA: TGTGCCAGCAGAACCAACACTGAAGCTTTCTTT

D: .
size: .
V: TRBV5-8
J: TRBJ1-1
CDR3: CASSRDPQRAFF
DNA: TGTGCCAGCAGCAGGGACCCCCAACGAGCTTTCTTT

D: .
size: .
V: TRBV28
J: TRBJ1-1
CDR3: CASSLDSMNTEAFF
DNA: TGTGCCAGCAGTTTAGATTCCATGAACACTGAAGCTTTCTTT

D: .
size: few
V: TRBV7-2
J: TRBJ1-1
CDR3: CASSLLLGSGTEAFF
DNA: TGTGCCAGCAGCCTACTTCTGGGTTCGGGCACTGAAGCTTTCTTT

D: TRBD2
size: few
V: TRBV4-3
J: TRBJ2-1
CDR3: CASSQDRGAGGREQFF
DNA: TGCGCCAGCAGCCAAGATAGGGGAGCGGGGGGAAGGGAGCAGTTCTTC

D: TRBD1
size: .
V: TRBV6-1
J: TRBJ1-6
CDR3: CASRDRGGDSPLHF
DNA: TGTGCCAGCAGGGACAGGGGTGGAGATTCACCCCTCCACTTT

D: .
size: .
V: TRBV7-9
J: TRBJ1-1
CDR3: CASRGSLDTEAFF
DNA: TGTGCCAGCCGCGGGAGTTTGGACACTGAAGCTTTCTTT

D: TRBD2
size: .
V: TRBV6-5
J: TRBJ2-1
CDR3: CASSYRGGLNEQFF
DNA: TGTGCCAGCAGTTACCGGGGGGGGCTCAATGAGCAGTTCTTC

D: TRBD1
size: .
V: TRBV6-5
J: TRBJ2-5
CDR3: CASSQGVETQYF
DNA: TGTGCCAGCAGTCAGGGGGTGGAGACCCAGTACTTC

D: TRBD1
size: once
V: TRBV5-1
J: TRBJ1-4
CDR3: CASSPKTGIDEKLFF
DNA: TGCGCCAGCAGCCCCAAGACAGGGATTGATGAAAAACTGTTTTTT

D: .
size: medium-sized
V: TRBV2
J: TRBJ2-7
CDR3: CASSEDGTYLSYEQYF
DNA: TGTGCCAGCAGTGAAGACGGGACCTATCTCTCCTACGAGCAGTACTTC

D: TRBD1
size: once
V: TRBV18
J: TRBJ2-7
CDR3: CASSRGPGQGHYEQYF
DNA: TGTGCCAGCTCACGCGGACCGGGACAGGGACACTACGAGCAGTACTTC

D: .
size: .
V: TRBV2
J: TRBJ1-1
CDR3: CASSELVREFSLNTEAFF
DNA: TGTGCCAGCAGTGAGTTGGTCAGGGAATTTAGTTTGAACACTGAAGCTTTCTTT

D: TRBD1
size: .
V: TRBV7-9
J: TRBJ2-1
CDR3: CASSLSTGDEQFF
DNA: TGTGCCAGCAGCTTATCAACAGGGGATGAGCAGTTCTTC

D: .
size: .
V: TRBV28
J: TRBJ2-7
CDR3: CASSLGGAGYEQYF
DNA: TGTGCCAGCAGTTTAGGGGGGGCCGGCTACGAGCAGTACTTC

D: TRBD2
size: .
V: TRBV5-1
J: TRBJ2-3
CDR3: CASVSGGSTDTQYF
DNA: TGCGCCAGCGTTAGCGGGGGATCCACAGATACGCAGTATTTT

D: .
size: .
V: TRBV6-5
J: TRBJ1-1
CDR3: CASIGSLNTEAFF
DNA: TGTGCCAGCATCGGCAGTTTGAACACTGAAGCTTTCTTT

D: .
size: few
V: TRBV11-2
J: TRBJ1-1
CDR3: CASSLDRVGAFF
DNA: TGTGCCAGCAGCTTAGATCGGGTAGGAGCTTTCTTT

D: TRBD1
size: .
V: TRBV4-1
J: TRBJ1-5
CDR3: CASSQGQGLGDQPQHF
DNA: TGCGCCAGCAGCCAAGGACAGGGGTTAGGTGATCAGCCCCAGCATTTT

D: TRBD1
size: .
V: TRBV28
J: TRBJ2-1
CDR3: CASSKGTGAGNEQFF
DNA: TGTGCCAGCAGTAAGGGGACAGGGGCTGGGAATGAGCAGTTCTTC

D: .
size: .
V: TRBV19
J: TRBJ2-7
CDR3: CASTPPRGGEQYF
DNA: TGTGCCAGTACACCTCCACGGGGTGGGGAGCAGTACTTC